This entry is about one TCR beta chain. Measured with immunoSEQ multiplex PCR; TCRdb has only the in-frame clones, and not every one. The sample includes over 100,000 clones, 92% of them seen just once. This sample was taken from a study of control samples from healthy donors and cancer patients. The receptor was derived from a man between 18 and 29 years old in good health. Sequencing was performed on blood.

CDR3 amino acids: CASSPGPGLAGEQFF. The DNA of the CDR3 is TGTGCCAGCTCACCTGGTCCGGGACTAGCGGGGGAGCAGTTCTTC. The chain combines TRBV18 with TRBJ2-1, with TRBD2 matching over 13 bases. This CDR3 spans 15 amino acids. The germline V gene has CDR1 KGHSH and CDR2 LQKENI. Trimming cost V 3 bases and J 10 bases; bases outside gene matches: 6.